These T cell receptor beta chains were read from a single sample in a study of blood T cell repertoires in COVID-19. Repertoires were generated with immunoSEQ multiplex PCR, while TCRdb's copy carries only in-frame clones and drops some. The data contain about 36,000 clones, about 81% of them singletons. The specimen sequenced was peripheral blood. The source is a human donor in a cohort sampled during active or convalescent COVID-19. The donor label of this sample is uncertain. The CDR3 runs from the conserved cysteine through the conserved F or W. The D gene is left open where the match is weak. Part of the rows lack a size; the others show once, few, many or a class for expanded clones.

size: NA
V: TRBV18
D: NA
CDR3: CASSPPTGLRGTKNIQYF

size: NA
V: TRBV6-6
D: TRBD2
CDR3: CASSLAGGRELFF

size: NA
V: TRBV6-1
D: TRBD2
CDR3: CASSDSGLAGGPGNEQFF

size: NA
V: TRBV5-1
D: TRBD2
CDR3: CVSSQPGLAGASYNEQFF

size: NA
V: TRBV6-6
D: TRBD2
CDR3: CASLSGRRADTQYF

size: NA
V: TRBV7-2
D: NA
CDR3: CASSYSLVDGELFF

size: NA
V: TRBV18
D: NA
CDR3: CASSPEGDYGYTF

size: NA
V: TRBV13
D: TRBD2
CDR3: CASRETGGRTDTQYF

size: NA
V: TRBV11-2
D: NA
CDR3: CASSMGLKETQYF

size: NA
V: TRBV15
D: NA
CDR3: CATSRQGNEAFF

size: NA
V: TRBV5-1
D: NA
CDR3: CASSVGGLNTEAFF

size: NA
V: TRBV6-5
D: NA
CDR3: CASSFRGRVNTGELFF

size: few
V: TRBV7-6
D: TRBD2
CDR3: CASSPYPHTSGRGGELFF

size: NA
V: TRBV7-9
D: NA
CDR3: CASRPRLVNEQFF

size: NA
V: TRBV18
D: NA
CDR3: CASSPDRNYGYTF

size: NA
V: TRBV6-5
D: NA
CDR3: CASSTRWDTGELFF

size: NA
V: TRBV4-3
D: NA
CDR3: CASSQEGNRQAYYEQYF

size: NA
V: TRBV6-5
D: NA
CDR3: CASPTGTEAFF

size: NA
V: TRBV19
D: NA
CDR3: CASGPGRQDTQYF

size: NA
V: TRBV30
D: NA
CDR3: CAWSPLLQATLQKLFF

size: NA
V: TRBV24-1
D: NA
CDR3: CATSDSGQRGTNGYTF

size: NA
V: TRBV18
D: NA
CDR3: CASSSDRKLAKNIQYF

size: NA
V: TRBV7-8
D: TRBD1
CDR3: CASSPTGLGNQPQHF

size: NA
V: TRBV12-3/TRBV12-4
D: TRBD1
CDR3: CASSPGQFYEQYF

size: NA
V: TRBV19
D: NA
CDR3: CASGEAWGNQPQHF

size: NA
V: TRBV2
D: TRBD1
CDR3: CASTSSRDRGKPQHF

size: once
V: TRBV5-5
D: TRBD1
CDR3: CASNPGGHRDTQYF

size: NA
V: TRBV7-9
D: NA
CDR3: CASSHRDTEAFF

size: NA
V: TRBV2
D: NA
CDR3: CASTLMTLNYGYTF

size: NA
V: TRBV7-2
D: NA
CDR3: CASSLGQSLNEQFF

size: NA
V: TRBV6-5
D: NA
CDR3: CASTSRTSYEQYF

size: once
V: TRBV20-1
D: NA
CDR3: CSARTVSEQFF

size: once
V: TRBV27
D: NA
CDR3: CASSSTGRPLEGYTF

size: NA
V: TRBV24-1
D: NA
CDR3: CATSDPGEKLFF

size: NA
V: TRBV7-2
D: NA
CDR3: CASSLAPSSETQYF

size: NA
V: TRBV2
D: TRBD1
CDR3: CASSPRGLNYGYTF

size: NA
V: TRBV6-5
D: TRBD2
CDR3: CASSPLAGGPIEQYF

size: NA
V: TRBV1
D: NA
CDR3: CTSSQGLAGGMGINEQFF

size: NA
V: TRBV7-6
D: NA
CDR3: CASSLGGGGATEAFF

size: NA
V: TRBV19
D: NA
CDR3: CASSSAVGAGYEQYF

size: once
V: TRBV30
D: NA
CDR3: CAWSVRGSNNIQYF

size: NA
V: TRBV7-2
D: NA
CDR3: CASSLVHNQETQYF

size: NA
V: TRBV3-1/TRBV3-2
D: TRBD2
CDR3: CASSPHLTSRNEQFF

size: NA
V: TRBV11-2
D: TRBD2
CDR3: CASSPPGLAGAGELFF

size: NA
V: TRBV9
D: TRBD2
CDR3: CASSVEGLAGNGDTQYF

size: NA
V: TRBV27
D: TRBD2
CDR3: CASRAGGVYNEQFF

size: few
V: TRBV5-8
D: NA
CDR3: CASSLGVADQETQYF

size: NA
V: TRBV9
D: TRBD2
CDR3: CASSPGGLAGAQETQYF

size: NA
V: TRBV2
D: TRBD2
CDR3: CASSGTSGMGNEQFF

size: NA
V: TRBV21-1
D: NA
CDR3: CASSPPLHF

size: NA
V: TRBV7-2
D: TRBD2
CDR3: CASSPTSGTDTQYF

size: NA
V: TRBV11-2
D: NA
CDR3: CASSLEDPGAGELFF